These 11 T cell receptor beta chains originate from one sample sequenced in a study of cytomegalovirus exposure and HLA in healthy donors. 60 Vbeta and 13 Jbeta primers were used in PCR. Libraries were prepared by immunoSEQ multiplex PCR; TCRdb keeps only in-frame clonotypes and omits some of them. The table has 210,000 or so clones, 85% seen once. Sequenced sample: PBMCs. The receptor source for this set is a girl aged 2 to 9 in good health and CMV-seronegative.

The chain recombines TRBV18 with TRBJ2-5; 7 bases match TRBD2. This CDR3 comprises 14 residues. Per germline, CDR1 KGHSH and CDR2 LQKENI. V lost 3 bases to trimming and J lost 5 bases; unmatched junction nucleotides: 6. DNA for the CDR3: TGTGCCAGCTCACCGATGACTAGCCGGGAGACCCAGTACTTC. Translation: CASSPMTSRETQYF. Using reference TRBV18 and TRBJ2-5 for the parts outside the CDR3, the full variable domain is NAGVMQNPRHLVRRRGQEARLRCSPMKGHSHVYWYRQLPEEGLKFMVYLQKENIIDESGMPKERFSAEFPKEGPSILRIQQVVRGDSAAYFCASSPMTSRETQYFGPGTRLLVL.

The chain joins TRBV5-4 to TRBJ2-7; weak D call: TRBD1 (6 bases). This CDR3 comprises 12 residues. Germline V gives CDR1 SGHNT, CDR2 YYREEE (reference sequence). V lost 7 bases to trimming and J lost 3 bases, with 11 bases between them. As DNA, the CDR3 is TGTGCCAGCGGATCAGGGGTCTACGAGCAGTACTTC. Encoded protein: CASGSGVYEQYF.

The chain couples TRBV27 to TRBJ2-7, with 8 bases that match TRBD1. Germline-derived CDR1 and CDR2 are MNHEY and SMNVEV (reference sequence). This CDR3 contains 15 residues. After removal of 2 bases from V and 2 bases from J, the junction contained 5 bases not matched to a gene. CDR3 in amino acids: CASSLAGTGTYEQYF. CDR3 DNA: TGTGCCAGCAGTTTAGCCGGGACAGGCACCTACGAGCAGTACTTC.

This clone was counted only a few times. The chain combines TRBV15 with TRBJ2-7; the match to TRBD2 covers 7 bases. The CDR3 totals 18 residues. Germline CDR1 reads LNHNV; CDR2 reads YYDKDF (reference sequence). The trim removed 0 bases at V and 7 bases at J, leaving 18 bases unmatched. The CDR3 coding sequence is TGTGCCACCAGCAGAGATCGGGGTGGGGGGGGTTCGGCGGGAGAGCAGTACTTC. It specifies CATSRDRGGGGSAGEQYF. Together with reference TRBV15 and TRBJ2-7, the CDR3 gives the full variable domain: DAMVIQNPRYQVTQFGKPVTLSCSQTLNHNVMYWYQQKSSQAPKLLFHYYDKDFNNEADTPDNFQSRRPNTSFCFLDIRSPGLGDTAMYLCATSRDRGGGGSAGEQYFGPGTRLTVT.

This clone was seen a single time. The chain joins TRBV29-1 to TRBJ2-5, with D perhaps matching TRBD2 (5 bases). The CDR3 runs to 15 residues. Between the trimmed V and J ends, which lost 1 base and 2 bases, there was a span of 14 bases. Germline CDR1 and CDR2: SQVTM and ANQGSEA. The CDR3 DNA reads as TGCAGCGTTGAAGTTGGGAGCCTTATACAAGAGACCCAGTACTTC. As protein: CSVEVGSLIQETQYF.

This CDR3 reads CASSQRTDINEKLFF. The CDR3 DNA reads as TGCGCCAGCAGCCAGAGGACAGACATTAATGAAAAACTGTTTTTT. V usage is TRBV5-1 and J usage is TRBJ1-4; perhaps TRBD1 as D (6 bases). Germline CDR1 is SGHRS and CDR2 is YFSETQ. The CDR3 consists of 15 residues. V dropped 4 bases and J dropped 4 bases, with 14 bases sitting between them.

The chain employs TRBV5-8 and TRBJ1-2, with D tentatively TRBD1 (6 bases). V was pared by 4 bases and J by 4 bases, with 14 bases between. The germline gives CDR1 SGHTS, CDR2 YDEGEE. This CDR3 is 14 amino acids long. CDR3 in amino acids: CASSRRDTSYGYTF. CDR3 DNA sequence: TGTGCCAGCAGCCGCCGGGACACCTCCTATGGCTACACCTTC.

The V call is TRBV7-2, the J call TRBJ2-5, with D unresolved. The CDR3 is 14 amino acids. CDR1 and CDR2 (germline): SGHTA, FQGNSA. V lost 4 bases and J lost 1, with 10 bases in between. The CDR3 DNA reads as TGTGCCAGCAGCTCCCAGGTCATCCAAGAGACCCAGTACTTC. Protein: CASSSQVIQETQYF. Combining the CDR3 with reference TRBV7-2 and TRBJ2-5 gives the whole variable domain GAGVSQSPSNKVTEKGKDVELRCDPISGHTALYWYRQSLGQGLEFLIYFQGNSAPDKSGLPSDRFSAERTGGSVSTLTIQRTQQEDSAVYLCASSSQVIQETQYFGPGTRLLVL.

V gene TRBV7-9 combines with J gene TRBJ2-7; 9 nucleotides agree with TRBD2. Germline CDR1 reads SEHNR; CDR2 reads FQNEAQ (reference sequence). The CDR3 has 14 residues. Trimming took 6 bases from V and 5 from J; bases not matched to a gene: 8. CDR3 coding DNA: TGTGCCAGCAGTCCGGGACTAGCCGACAACGAGCAGTACTTC. It codes for CASSPGLADNEQYF.

This chain joins TRBV5-6 and TRBJ2-5, with 8 bases lining up with TRBD2. There are 16 residues in the CDR3. Germline CDR1 reads SGHDT; CDR2 reads YYEEEE. V dropped 0 bases and J dropped 5; count of bases not matched to a gene: 9. The CDR3 is CASSLGGGGREETQYF. CDR3 DNA sequence: TGTGCCAGCAGCTTGGGGGGCGGGGGGCGAGAGGAGACCCAGTACTTC.

This clone was recorded only once. The chain uses TRBV23-1 and TRBJ1-6, with D unclear. TRBV23-1 is marked as an open reading frame, function uncertain. Trimming removed 1 base at V and 9 bases at J, with 10 bases between. There are 14 residues in the CDR3. The CDR3 bases are TGCGCCAGCAGTCAATTTTCCCGAGGTTCACCCCTCCACTTT. The encoded protein is CASSQFSRGSPLHF.